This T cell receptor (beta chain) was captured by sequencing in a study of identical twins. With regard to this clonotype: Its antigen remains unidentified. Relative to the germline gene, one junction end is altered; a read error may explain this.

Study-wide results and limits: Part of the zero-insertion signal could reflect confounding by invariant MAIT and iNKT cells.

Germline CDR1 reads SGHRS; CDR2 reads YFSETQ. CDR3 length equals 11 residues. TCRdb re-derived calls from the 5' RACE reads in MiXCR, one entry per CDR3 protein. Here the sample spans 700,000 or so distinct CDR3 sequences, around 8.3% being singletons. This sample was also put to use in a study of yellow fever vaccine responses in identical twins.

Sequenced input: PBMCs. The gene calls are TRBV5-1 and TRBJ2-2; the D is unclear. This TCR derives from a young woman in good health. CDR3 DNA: TGCGCCAGCAGCGTCACCAGGGAGCTGTTTTTT. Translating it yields CASSVTRELFF.